This entry lists 23 T cell receptor beta chains sequenced from one sample in a study of blood T cells in healthy people across ages. A sample-barcoded 5' primer and a J-beta primer mix were used in a second PCR of about 6 to 11 cycles. TCRdb processed the 5' RACE reads anew with MiXCR; each CDR3 protein has one entry. The sample contains 550,000 to 700,000 distinct CDR3 sequences, roughly 28% of which appear only once. Sequenced input: blood. The receptors originated from a woman in her 70s in good health.

The V and J genes are TRBV18 and TRBJ2-2; weak D call: TRBD2 (7 bases). From germline, CDR1 is KGHSH and CDR2 LQKENI. The CDR3 covers 16 residues. The V and J ends lost 0 bases and 2 bases respectively, with 10 bases between them. The CDR3 DNA reads TGTGCCAGCTCACCACCCTCGGGGGGCAACACCGGGGAGCTGTTTTTT. It codes for CASSPPSGGNTGELFF. The entire variable domain, with the rest obtained from reference TRBV18 and TRBJ2-2, is as follows: NAGVMQNPRHLVRRRGQEARLRCSPMKGHSHVYWYRQLPEEGLKFMVYLQKENIIDESGMPKERFSAEFPKEGPSILRIQQVVRGDSAAYFCASSPPSGGNTGELFFGEGSRLTVL.

The chain couples TRBV29-1 to TRBJ2-5; D is perhaps TRBD2 (6 bases). V was trimmed by 7 bases and J by 2 bases, leaving 11 bases between them. The CDR3 contains 12 residues. The germline V gene encodes CDR1 SQVTM and CDR2 ANQGSEA. The CDR3: CSDRLGQETQYF. In DNA form, the CDR3 reads TGCAGCGACCGACTAGGACAAGAGACCCAGTACTTC. The full variable domain, rest sourced from reference TRBV29-1 and TRBJ2-5, is SAVISQKPSRDICQRGTSLTIQCQVDSQVTMMFWYRQQPGQSLTLIATANQGSEATYESGFVIDKFPISRPNLTFSTLTVSNMSPEDSSIYLCSDRLGQETQYFGPGTRLLVL.

This chain links TRBV20-1 with TRBJ1-4, with TRBD1 matching over 9 bases. The length of the CDR3 is 14 residues. Germline trimming cut 5 bases from V and 7 bases from J; bases unmatched to any gene: 8. Germline CDR1 and CDR2: DFQATT and SNEGSKA (reference sequence). Written as DNA, the CDR3 is TGCAGTGCTGCCGAGTTGGGACAGGGTGAAAAACTGTTTTTT. Translation gives CSAAELGQGEKLFF.

This clonotype was seen only a few times. The rearrangement joins TRBV20-1 to TRBJ1-4; D remains ambiguous. CDR1 is DFQATT and CDR2 is SNEGSKA in the germline V gene (reference sequence). CDR3 length equals 14 residues. Trimming took 3 bases from V and 13 from J, leaving 21 bases between them. CDR3 residues: CSASIRTNTSGLFF. The CDR3 DNA reads as TGCAGTGCTAGTATTCGGACCAATACCTCGGGACTGTTTTTT.

J is TRBJ2-3 and V is TRBV5-1, with TRBD2 identical over 10 bases. V trimming: 2 bases; J trimming: 2 bases; junction bases outside the gene matches: 2. Germline CDR1 SGHRS, CDR2 YFSETQ. The CDR3 totals 15 residues. CDR3 bases: TGCGCCAGCAGCTTTAGCGGGGGGTTCACAGATACGCAGTATTTT. The encoded protein is CASSFSGGFTDTQYF.

The chain carries TRBV6-2 or TRBV6-3 and TRBJ1-5; 9 bases map to TRBD1. Looked up from germline, CDR1 is MNHEY and CDR2 is SVGEGT. V dropped 7 bases and J dropped 9; count of bases not matched to a gene: 19. The CDR3 sequence is 17 residues long. The CDR3 DNA reads TGTGCCAGCACCGGTAATTTACAGGGGGCGTACCCGGGGCCCCAGCATTTT. Encoded protein: CASTGNLQGAYPGPQHF.

V gene TRBV29-1 combines with J gene TRBJ1-6; 7 bases agree with TRBD1. V shed 4 bases, J shed 10 bases, and the junction held 7 bases outside the gene matches. CDR3 size: 13 residues. The V gene's germline CDR1 is SQVTM and CDR2 ANQGSEA. CDR3 amino acids: CSVGIGQDSPLHF. In DNA form, the CDR3 reads TGCAGCGTTGGTATAGGACAGGACTCACCCCTCCACTTT.

The V and J genes are TRBV29-1 and TRBJ2-3; D possibly corresponds to TRBD1 (6 bases). CDR1 and CDR2 from the germline V gene are SQVTM and ANQGSEA. The CDR3 sequence is 15 residues long. The V and J ends lost 3 bases and 0 bases respectively, with 13 bases between them. CDR3 protein: CSVEDDRFSTDTQYF. CDR3 DNA: TGCAGCGTTGAGGACGACAGGTTTAGCACAGATACGCAGTATTTT.

This clonotype was counted only a few times. The V and J genes are TRBV6-2 or TRBV6-3 and TRBJ1-1, with 8 bases that match TRBD1. CDR1 is MNHEY and CDR2 is SVGEGT in the germline V gene. The junction had 7 bases not matched to a gene; V was cut back by 6 bases and J by 7 bases. The CDR3 runs to 13 residues. CDR3 sequence: CASSPTDRDEAFF. In DNA form, the CDR3 reads TGTGCCAGCAGCCCCACGGACAGGGATGAAGCTTTCTTT.

This clonotype was detected a few times. The rearrangement links TRBV4-2 to TRBJ2-3; 14 nucleotides match TRBD2. This CDR3 contains 16 residues. J gave up 5 bases and V 5 bases, and 6 bases lay outside the gene matches. Per germline, CDR1 LGHNA and CDR2 YNFKEQ. CDR3 amino acids: CASSLWTSGGQDTQYF. The DNA of the CDR3 is TGTGCCAGCAGCTTGTGGACTAGCGGGGGGCAAGATACGCAGTATTTT.

This chain links TRBV5-1 with TRBJ2-3; TRBD2 might be the D (6 bases). The CDR3 is 16 residues long. The germline gives CDR1 SGHRS, CDR2 YFSETQ. Trimming shortened V by 0 bases and J by 1 base, and 12 bases separated the two germline ends. CDR3 protein: CASSLVVGGRTDTQYF. CDR3 coding DNA: TGCGCCAGCAGCTTGGTAGTCGGGGGACGCACAGATACGCAGTATTTT.

This chain connects TRBV29-1 to TRBJ2-5, with a weak D call TRBD2 (5 bases). V was shortened by 7 bases and J by 2 bases, with 17 bases between the two germline ends. CDR1 is SQVTM, CDR2 ANQGSEA, per germline. CDR3 size: 14 residues. For the CDR3, the DNA is TGCAGCGCCGAGCGGTGGGAGAGTCAAGAGACCCAGTACTTC. Translated, it gives CSAERWESQETQYF.

The rearrangement uses TRBV5-1 and TRBJ1-2; D perhaps matches TRBD1 (5 bases). Germline V gene sequence: CDR1 SGHRS, CDR2 YFSETQ. Trimming shortened V by 0 bases and J by 4 bases, and 13 bases separated the two germline ends. The CDR3 sequence is 15 residues long. The DNA for the CDR3 is TGCGCCAGCAGCTTGGCAGAATCAAGGGGCTATGGCTACACCTTC. This sequence encodes CASSLAESRGYGYTF.

In DNA, the CDR3 is TGCGCCAGCAGCTTTCAGGGCGGCAACACCGGGGAGCTGTTTTTT. This encodes CASSFQGGNTGELFF. This chain uses TRBV5-1 with TRBJ2-2; possibly TRBD1 for D (5 bases). CDR3 length: 15 amino acids. Germline lookup yields CDR1 SGHRS and CDR2 YFSETQ. Trimming took off 2 bases at V and 2 bases at J, with 10 bases between the two ends.

This clonotype has more than one count but fewer than ten. This sequence joins TRBV27 and TRBJ1-5; D is possibly TRBD1 (5 bases). The CDR3 is 16 residues long. CDR1 and CDR2 (germline): MNHEY, SMNVEV (reference sequence). V shed 3 bases and J shed 3 bases, with 15 bases lying between them. In DNA form, the CDR3 reads TGTGCCAGCAGTTTTCGGGCAGGGCTGGTCAATCAGCCCCAGCATTTT. This encodes CASSFRAGLVNQPQHF.

J is TRBJ2-7 and V is TRBV4-1; TRBD1 or TRBD2 may be the D gene (5 bases each). Germline V gives CDR1 MGHRA, CDR2 YSYEKL. V was shortened by 3 bases and J by 0 bases, with 15 bases between the two germline ends. This CDR3 region has 16 residues. The CDR3 DNA reads as TGCGCCAGCAGCCAGGTACCGGGACCGAGCTCCTACGAGCAGTACTTC. As protein: CASSQVPGPSSYEQYF.

The V call is TRBV20-1, the J call TRBJ1-2, with D unresolved. Per germline, CDR1 DFQATT and CDR2 SNEGSKA (reference sequence). The CDR3 sequence is 12 residues long. The germline V and J ends were trimmed by 1 base and 7 bases, with 10 bases remaining between them. This chain's CDR3 is CSARVPEVGYTF. The CDR3 DNA follows: TGCAGTGCTAGAGTCCCAGAAGTTGGCTACACCTTC.

Only a few counts were recorded for this clonotype. An end of the junction differs from the germline gene, which may be a read error. The chain has TRBV7-9 and TRBJ2-5; D remains unclear. Germline CDR1 SEHNR, CDR2 FQNEAQ (reference sequence). The CDR3 is made up of 13 amino acids. The CDR3 DNA follows: TGTGCTAGCAGGTGGAGCGCTCAAGAGACCCAGTACTTC. This codes for CASRWSAQETQYF. The complete variable domain, with remaining parts taken from reference TRBV7-9 and TRBJ2-5, reads DTGVSQNPRHKITKRGQNVTFRCDPISEHNRLYWYRQTLGQGPEFLTYFQNEAQLEKSRLLSDRFSAERPKGSFSTLEIQRTEQGDSAMYLCASRWSAQETQYFGPGTRLLVL.

V and J are TRBV7-7 and TRBJ2-3, with D unclear. Germline V CDR1 and CDR2: SSHAT, FNYEAQ (reference sequence). V lost 5 bases and J 4 bases, leaving 10 bases between the germline ends. This CDR3 contains 13 residues. The CDR3 DNA is TGTGCCAGCAGCGTGAGTTGGGCAGATACGCAGTATTTT. Residues: CASSVSWADTQYF.

The chain carries TRBV18 and TRBJ1-4; D uncertain. This CDR3 is built from 14 residues. Trimming shortened V by 6 bases and J by 5 bases, and 13 bases separated the two germline ends. In germline, CDR1 is KGHSH, CDR2 LQKENI. In nucleotides, the CDR3 is TGTGCCAGCTCCCGCCCGGGAACGAATGAAAAACTGTTTTTT. It encodes CASSRPGTNEKLFF. Filled out from reference TRBV18 and TRBJ1-4, the complete variable domain reads NAGVMQNPRHLVRRRGQEARLRCSPMKGHSHVYWYRQLPEEGLKFMVYLQKENIIDESGMPKERFSAEFPKEGPSILRIQQVVRGDSAAYFCASSRPGTNEKLFFGSGTQLSVL.

Notes on this clonotype: No conserved phenylalanine or tryptophan ends this CDR3, so it is likely a read error. The chain recombines TRBV18 with TRBJ1-5, with a weak D call TRBD1 (5 bases). Germline-derived CDR1 and CDR2 are KGHSH and LQKENI. The length of the CDR3 is 16 residues. Trimming pared 3 bases from V and 4 bases from J, leaving 16 bases between. The CDR3 loop reads CASSPSSRGVNQPQHL. CDR3 nucleotide sequence: TGTGCCAGCTCACCGTCGTCGAGGGGCGTAAATCAGCCCCAGCATCTT.

This clonotype has more than one count but fewer than ten. V usage is TRBV7-2 and J usage is TRBJ2-2; D is perhaps TRBD2 (5 bases). CDR1 is SGHTA and CDR2 is FQGNSA in the germline V gene. This CDR3 region has 15 residues. Trimming shortened V by 0 bases and J by 3 bases, and 8 bases separated the two germline ends. DNA of the CDR3: TGTGCCAGCAGCTTAGCTAGCGTGGACACCGGGGAGCTGTTTTTT. Its protein is CASSLASVDTGELFF.

The V gene is TRBV7-9, the J gene TRBJ1-1, with D maybe TRBD1 (5 bases). The CDR3 length is 13 residues. The germline V and J ends were trimmed by 5 bases and 2 bases, with 9 bases remaining between them. Germline CDR1 reads SEHNR; CDR2 reads FQNEAQ (reference sequence). This CDR3 reads CASSAGYNTEAFF. CDR3 coding DNA: TGTGCCAGCAGCGCAGGGTACAACACTGAAGCTTTCTTT.